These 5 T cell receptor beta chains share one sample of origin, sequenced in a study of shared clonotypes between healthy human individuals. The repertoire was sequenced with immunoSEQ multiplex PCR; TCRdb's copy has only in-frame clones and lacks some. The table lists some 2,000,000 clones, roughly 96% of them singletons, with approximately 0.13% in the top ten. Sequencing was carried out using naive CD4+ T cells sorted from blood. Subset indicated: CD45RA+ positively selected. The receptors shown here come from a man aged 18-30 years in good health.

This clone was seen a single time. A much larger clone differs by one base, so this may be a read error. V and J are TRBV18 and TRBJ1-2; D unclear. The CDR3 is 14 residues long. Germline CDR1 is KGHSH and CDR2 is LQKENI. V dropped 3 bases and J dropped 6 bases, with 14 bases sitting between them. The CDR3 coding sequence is TGTGCCAGCTCACCGGGAATACAGAACCATGGCTACACCTTC. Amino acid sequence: CASSPGIQNHGYTF.

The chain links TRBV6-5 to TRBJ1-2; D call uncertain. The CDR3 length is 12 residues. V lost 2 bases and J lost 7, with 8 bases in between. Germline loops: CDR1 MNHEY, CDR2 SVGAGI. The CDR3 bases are TGTGCCAGCAGTTACGGCGTTACTGGCTACACCTTC. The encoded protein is CASSYGVTGYTF.

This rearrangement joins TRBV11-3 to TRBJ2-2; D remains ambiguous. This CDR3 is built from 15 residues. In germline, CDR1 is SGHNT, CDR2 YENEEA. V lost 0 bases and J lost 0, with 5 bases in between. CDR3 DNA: TGTGCCAGCAGCTTAGATCTGGCGAACACCGGGGAGCTGTTTTTT. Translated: CASSLDLANTGELFF.

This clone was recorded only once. The CDR3 sequence: CASSLRAGYTYEQYF. The DNA of the CDR3 is TGTGCCAGCAGTCTGAGGGCAGGGTACACCTACGAGCAGTACTTC. This sequence joins TRBV6-1 and TRBJ2-7; the D call may be TRBD1 or TRBD2 (5 bases each). This CDR3 has 15 amino acids. The V gene lost 5 bases and the J gene lost 2 bases, with 16 bases spanning the gap. CDR1 and CDR2 (germline): MNHNS, SASEGT.

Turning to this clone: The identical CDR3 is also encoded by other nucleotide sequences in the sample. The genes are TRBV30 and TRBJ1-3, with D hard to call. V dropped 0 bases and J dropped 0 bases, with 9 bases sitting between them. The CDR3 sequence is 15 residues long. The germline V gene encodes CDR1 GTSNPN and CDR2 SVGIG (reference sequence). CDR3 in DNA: TGTGCCTGGAGTGTCGGGGTGATCTCTGGAAACACCATATATTTT. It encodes CAWSVGVISGNTIYF.